Sequencing of this T cell receptor beta chain was carried out in a study of blood T cell repertoires in COVID-19. Overall study context: From the United States, Italy and Spain came samples of acute and convalescent COVID-19. The cDNA or gDNA used as material had been derived from T cells, B-cell-depleted T cells, or PBMCs.

Original analysis: Reference gene primer amplification yielded estimated nucleated cell counts. The table came from immunoSEQ multiplex PCR; TCRdb's copy has only in-frame clones and leaves some out. That table furnishes V, J and clone size, whereas the DNA furnished D and trimming. The sample contains some 20,000 clones, less than 95% of which appear only once. The germline CDR1 and CDR2 sequences are SGHKS and YYEKEE (reference sequence). V lost 4 bases, J lost 2 bases, and 11 bases stayed unmatched. This CDR3 contains 16 residues. The clonotype was recovered from a man between 65 and 79 years old with acute or convalescent COVID-19. The V call is TRBV5-5, the J call TRBJ1-2, with 7 nucleotides matching TRBD1. The sequencing sample was made of peripheral blood. As DNA, the CDR3 is TGTGCCAGCAGCCCAGCCCGGGACAGCCTAAACTATGGCTACACCTTC. This translates into CASSPARDSLNYGYTF.